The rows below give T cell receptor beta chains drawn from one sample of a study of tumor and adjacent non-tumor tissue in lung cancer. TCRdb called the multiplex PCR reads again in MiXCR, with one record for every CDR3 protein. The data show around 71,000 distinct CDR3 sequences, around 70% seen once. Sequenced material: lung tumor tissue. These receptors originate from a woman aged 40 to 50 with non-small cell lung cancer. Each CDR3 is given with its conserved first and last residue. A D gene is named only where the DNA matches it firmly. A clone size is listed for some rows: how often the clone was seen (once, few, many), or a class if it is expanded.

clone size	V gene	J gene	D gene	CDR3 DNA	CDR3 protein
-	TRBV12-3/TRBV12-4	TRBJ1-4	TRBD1	TGTGGCAGCAGTTCCTGGCGGGACGGGACAGTTTTATCAACTAATGAAAAACTGTTTTTT	CGSSSWRDGTVLSTNEKLFF
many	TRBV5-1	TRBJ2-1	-	TGCGCCAGCAGCTTGGAGGGGGGGCGGGAGCAGTTCTTC	CASSLEGGREQFF
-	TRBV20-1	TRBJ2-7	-	TGCAATGCTAAACTTGTTCTTAAGGGATCCGAGCAGTACTTC	CNAKLVLKGSEQYF
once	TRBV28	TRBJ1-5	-	TGTGCCAGCAGTGGAAGCAGGGGCAGAGGGGTTGATCAGCCCCAGCATTTT	CASSGSRGRGVDQPQHF
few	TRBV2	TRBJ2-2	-	TGTGCCAGCAGGAGTTCTGGGGCGAGAACCCGGGAGCTGTTTTTT	CASRSSGARTRELFF
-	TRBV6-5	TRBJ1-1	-	TGTGCCAGCAACAGCCTGGGGCGGGACAATGAGGCTTTCTTT	CASNSLGRDNEAFF
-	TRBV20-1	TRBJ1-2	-	TGCAGTGCTCAAAAAGACCTAGGTAGCTATGGCTACACCTTC	CSAQKDLGSYGYTF
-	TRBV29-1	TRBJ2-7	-	TGCAGCGTTGAAAGTAACAGCCACGAGCAGTACTTC	CSVESNSHEQYF
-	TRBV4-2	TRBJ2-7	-	TGTGCCAGCAGGCAAGGCCGGGATAGCTTCTACGAGCGGTACTTC	CASRQGRDSFYERYF
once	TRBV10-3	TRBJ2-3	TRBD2	TGTGCCATCAGGAGGGAGCGGGGGGCCACAGATACGCAGTATTTT	CAIRRERGATDTQYF
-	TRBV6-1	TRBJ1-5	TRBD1	TGTGCTAGCAGCCGTGGAGGGGGCTTGGATCAGCCCCAGCATTTT	CASSRGGGLDQPQHF
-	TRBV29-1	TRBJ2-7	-	TGCAGCGTTGAGGACGGAGGAATTTACGGGCAGTACTTC	CSVEDGGIYGQYF
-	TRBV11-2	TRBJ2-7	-	TGTGCCAACTGTTTAGATCCCCAGAGGTCCTACGAGCAGTATTTC	CANCLDPQRSYEQYF
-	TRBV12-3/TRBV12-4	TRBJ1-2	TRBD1	TGTGCCAGCAGTCGGTACAGGGGAGAGCATGGTTACGCCTTC	CASSRYRGEHGYAF
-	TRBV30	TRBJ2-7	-	TGTGTCTGGAGTCCCCTGGGCTACGAGCAGTACTTC	CVWSPLGYEQYF
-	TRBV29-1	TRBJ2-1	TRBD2	TGCAACGTTGAACTAGCGAGAGTAGGGGTATGGTCCTACAATGAGCAGTTCTTC	CNVELARVGVWSYNEQFF
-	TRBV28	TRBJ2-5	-	TGTGCCAGCAGTCGGGAGACCCGGTACTTC	CASSRETRYF
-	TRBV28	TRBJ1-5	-	TGTGCCACCAAAAATCGTGGGACATCCAATCAGCCCGAGCATTTT	CATKNRGTSNQPEHF
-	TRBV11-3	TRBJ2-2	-	TGTACCAGCAGTTTAGCCGGCCAAGGGGAGCTGTTTTTT	CTSSLAGQGELFF
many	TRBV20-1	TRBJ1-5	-	TGCAGTGCCCTTATGAATCGGGATCAGCCCCAGCATTTT	CSALMNRDQPQHF
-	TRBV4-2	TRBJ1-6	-	TGTGCCAGCAGTCAAGGGGCAGTAACCAATTCACACCTCCACTTT	CASSQGAVTNSHLHF
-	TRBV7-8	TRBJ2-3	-	TGTGCCAACAGCCGTACTAGCTGTCCGAGCACAGATACGCAGTATTTT	CANSRTSCPSTDTQYF
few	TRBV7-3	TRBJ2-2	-	TGTGCCAGCAGCTTAAAACCGAGGACCGGGGAGCTGTTTTTT	CASSLKPRTGELFF
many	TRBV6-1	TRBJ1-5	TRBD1	TGTGCCAGCAGTTCCGACAGGGGCTCGGCCCAGCATTTT	CASSSDRGSAQHF
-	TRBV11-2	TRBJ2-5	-	TGTGACAGCAGCTTAGTAGGGCGGAGGGCCAAAGAGACCCAGTACTTC	CDSSLVGRRAKETQYF
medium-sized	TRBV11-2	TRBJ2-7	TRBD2	TGTGCCAGCAGCTCCCTATCCTCCGGGACTACCCCTACCTTC	CASSSLSSGTTPTF